These 12 T cell receptor beta chains came from one sample sequenced in a study of blood T cell repertoires in COVID-19. Repertoires were generated with immunoSEQ multiplex PCR, while TCRdb's copy carries only in-frame clones and drops some. The sample contains over 350,000 clones, around 87% of which appear only once. Sample: PBMCs or T cells enriched from blood (not recorded which). Every receptor here comes from a woman in her 50s who had recovered from COVID-19.

Only one count was recorded for this clone. A single base separates this from a much larger clone, so it may be a read error. The chain carries TRBV10-3 and TRBJ2-2, with 8 bases identical to TRBD2. The V gene end was trimmed by 2 bases and the J gene end by 4 bases; junction bases not matched to a gene: 0. Germline V lookup: CDR1 ENHRY, CDR2 SYGVKD. This CDR3 is built from 14 residues. CDR3 DNA: TGTGCCATCAGTGAGCGGGGGGGCACCGGGGAGCTGTTTTTT. This encodes CAISERGGTGELFF.

The sample holds a few counts of this clone. Here the CDR3 reads CASSLDTSGGLRTGELFF. For the CDR3, the DNA is TGTGCCAGCAGCTTGGATACTAGCGGGGGCCTCAGAACCGGGGAGCTGTTTTTT. J is TRBJ2-2 and V is TRBV5-4, with 11 positions matching TRBD2. CDR3 length: 18 amino acids. V trimming: 0 bases; J trimming: 5 bases; junction bases outside the gene matches: 9. Germline CDR1 and CDR2: SGHNT and YYREEE (reference sequence).

The chain links TRBV2 to TRBJ2-2; 8 bases are a match to TRBD2. CDR3 length: 11 amino acids. After removal of 9 bases from V and 9 bases from J, the junction contained 3 bases not matched to a gene. Germline V gene data show CDR1 as SNHLY and CDR2 as FYNNEI. The DNA of the CDR3 is TGTGCCAGAAGCGGGGGCCGGGAGCTGTTTTTT. Its translation: CARSGGRELFF.

The chain joins TRBV5-1 to TRBJ2-1; 8 positions match TRBD2. This CDR3 contains 16 residues. The V gene's germline CDR1 is SGHRS and CDR2 YFSETQ. The V and J ends lost 1 base and 2 bases, in that order; junction bases with no gene match: 5. The CDR3 is CASSLRAGATYNEQFF. The CDR3 DNA reads TGCGCCAGCAGCTTGCGAGCGGGGGCCACCTACAATGAGCAGTTCTTC.

CDR3 sequence: CASSFDGQGTQPQHF. CDR3 coding DNA: TGTGCCAGCAGCTTCGACGGACAGGGTACTCAGCCCCAGCATTTT. V usage is TRBV7-9 and J usage is TRBJ1-5, with 8 bases fitting TRBD1. V was pared by 3 bases and J by 6 bases, with 7 bases of the junction left unmatched. Germline assignment: CDR1 SEHNR and CDR2 FQNEAQ (reference sequence). This CDR3 region has 15 residues.

The chain's CDR3 is CASSLGQRGGFLPDTQYF. As DNA, the CDR3 is TGTGCCAGCAGCTTAGGCCAGCGGGGGGGCTTCCTTCCAGATACGCAGTATTTT. The rearrangement uses TRBV7-2 and TRBJ2-3; 10 bases match TRBD2. Germline V gene sequence: CDR1 SGHTA, CDR2 FQGNSA. After removal of 1 base from V and 4 bases from J, the junction contained 11 bases not matched to a gene. The length of the CDR3 is 18 residues.

The chain carries TRBV3-1 (or the pseudogene TRBV3-2) and TRBJ2-7; 7 positions match TRBD2. The trim removed 1 base at V and 7 bases at J, leaving 10 bases unmatched. Germline CDR1 LGHDT, CDR2 YNNKEL (reference sequence). CDR3 size: 15 residues. DNA for the CDR3: TGTGCCAGCAGCCAAGCTGGACTAGATCCTAATGAGCAGTACTTC. Translation gives CASSQAGLDPNEQYF.

The J gene is TRBJ1-6, the V gene TRBV4-1; D is ambiguous. Germline V gene sequence: CDR1 MGHRA, CDR2 YSYEKL. The length of the CDR3 is 17 residues. Trimming stripped 1 base from V and 0 bases from J, with 10 bases between. In DNA form, the CDR3 reads TGCGCCAGCAGCCAAGCATCTCTTAGCTCCTATAATTCACCCCTCCACTTT. Protein product: CASSQASLSSYNSPLHF.

CDR3 in amino acids: CASSLQGNQPQHF. Written as DNA, the CDR3 is TGTGCCAGCAGCCTCCAGGGCAATCAGCCCCAGCATTTT. This sequence joins TRBV16 and TRBJ1-5; D not resolved. V was clipped by 4 bases and J by 2 bases, with 6 bases between them. This CDR3 is 13 amino acids long. The germline V gene encodes CDR1 KGHSY and CDR2 FQNENV.

The J gene is TRBJ1-5, the V gene TRBV28; 9 bases map to TRBD1. With 10 bases clipped from V and 9 bases from J, the junction kept 16 bases outside the gene matches. The germline V gene encodes CDR1 MDHEN and CDR2 SYDVKM. The CDR3 contains 15 residues. Here the CDR3 reads CATGGDRVLGGPQHF. In DNA, the CDR3 is TGTGCCACCGGCGGGGACAGGGTCCTTGGAGGGCCCCAGCATTTT.

The chain is built from TRBV18 and TRBJ1-1; TRBD1 matches at 8 bases. CDR1 KGHSH and CDR2 LQKENI come from the germline V gene. This CDR3 comprises 21 residues. V lost 1 base to trimming and J lost 0 bases; unmatched junction nucleotides: 19. The CDR3 nucleotides are TGTGCCAGCTCACCACAACGTGGGACAGGAGCGCTTTACTTTATGAACACTGAAGCTTTCTTT. This translates into CASSPQRGTGALYFMNTEAFF.

The rearrangement uses TRBV27 and TRBJ2-5; 8 bases agree with TRBD2. There are 16 residues in the CDR3. The V gene's germline CDR1 is MNHEY and CDR2 SMNVEV (reference sequence). V shed 3 bases and J 2 bases; nucleotides not matched to a gene: 8. The CDR3: CASSFSGGGTQETQYF. CDR3 DNA: TGTGCCAGCAGTTTTTCAGGCGGGGGGACTCAAGAGACCCAGTACTTC.